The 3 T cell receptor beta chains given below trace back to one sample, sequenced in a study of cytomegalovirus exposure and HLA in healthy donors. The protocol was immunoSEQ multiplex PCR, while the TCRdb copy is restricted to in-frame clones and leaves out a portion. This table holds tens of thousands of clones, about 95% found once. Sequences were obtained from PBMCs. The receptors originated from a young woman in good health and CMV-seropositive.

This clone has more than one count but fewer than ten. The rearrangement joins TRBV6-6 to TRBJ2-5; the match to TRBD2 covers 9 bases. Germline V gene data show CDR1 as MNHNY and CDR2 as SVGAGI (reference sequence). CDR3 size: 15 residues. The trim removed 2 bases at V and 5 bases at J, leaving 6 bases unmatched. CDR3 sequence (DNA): TGTGCCAGCAGTTACCTTGCGGGGGGGAGGGAGACCCAGTACTTC. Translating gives CASSYLAGGRETQYF.

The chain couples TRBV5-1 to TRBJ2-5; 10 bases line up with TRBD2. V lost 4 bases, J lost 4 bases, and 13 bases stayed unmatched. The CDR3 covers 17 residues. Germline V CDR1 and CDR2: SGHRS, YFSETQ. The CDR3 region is CASSALSQREGRETQYF. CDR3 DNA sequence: TGCGCCAGCAGCGCTCTTTCACAGCGGGAGGGCCGAGAGACCCAGTACTTC.

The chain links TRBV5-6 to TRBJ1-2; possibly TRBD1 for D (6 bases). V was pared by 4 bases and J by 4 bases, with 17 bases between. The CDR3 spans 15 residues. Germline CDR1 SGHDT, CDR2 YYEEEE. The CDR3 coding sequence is TGTGCCAGCAGCCTCGGGGGGCTTTGGTCCTATGGCTACACCTTC. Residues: CASSLGGLWSYGYTF.